Sequencing of this T cell receptor (beta chain) was carried out in a study of blood T cell repertoires in COVID-19. Study context: The samples span acute and convalescent COVID-19 from the United States, Italy and Spain. PBMCs, B-cell-depleted T cells, or T cells provided the cDNA or gDNA that made up the material.

Original data processing: Estimates of nucleated cell counts were drawn from the amplification of reference gene primers. Clones were read by immunoSEQ multiplex PCR, and TCRdb kept only the in-frame ones, dropping some. Clone size and V and J calls were adopted from that table, with D and trimming inferred from the DNA. The sample contains around 240,000 clones, roughly four fifths of which appear only once. Sequenced material: peripheral blood. The source is a woman of 80 years or more with acute or convalescent COVID-19.

The CDR3 nucleotides read TGTGCTAGTGGTTCGCTCTCCGGACTAGCGGACCCCTACAATGAGCAGTTCTTC. Amino acid sequence: CASGSLSGLADPYNEQFF. The chain couples TRBV12-5 to TRBJ2-1; 10 positions agree with TRBD2. Trimming took 4 bases from V and 2 from J; bases not matched to a gene: 11. CDR3 length: 18 amino acids. CDR1 is LGHNT, CDR2 FRNRAP, per germline.